A single sample is the source of the 24 T cell receptor beta chains below, sequenced in a study of T cell changes during pregnancy in multiple sclerosis (dated by TCRdb to about 2019). Receptor amplification or capture employed the immunoSEQ multiplex PCR assay. TCRdb mirrors the immuneACCESS table, restricted to in-frame sequences. Some clones are absent from its copies; in checked studies, under half trace to an unresolved V gene, and the reason for the others is unknown. Recorded for this sample are under 110,000 clones; about 90% of them occurred a single time. The ten largest account for 1.5% to 2% of the sample. The input for sequencing was peripheral blood, taken before pregnancy. These receptors were taken from a female donor with multiple sclerosis, enrolled in a pregnancy study.

In its sample, this clone was seen a few times. The chain employs TRBV4-1 and TRBJ1-2, with D perhaps TRBD1 (6 bases). CDR1 is MGHRA, CDR2 YSYEKL, per germline. The CDR3 spans 14 residues. V was clipped by 3 bases and J by 4 bases, with 12 bases between them. In DNA, the CDR3 is TGCGCCAGCAGCCACCCACAGGGCTCCTATGGCTACACCTTC. Its protein is CASSHPQGSYGYTF.

This chain uses TRBV6-6 with TRBJ2-3, with 9 bases identical to TRBD2. Trimming removed 4 bases from V and 1 base from J; junction bases left unmatched: 3. CDR1 and CDR2 (germline): MNHNY, SVGAGI (reference sequence). The CDR3 loop spans 15 amino acids. Here the CDR3 reads CASSSQREGTDTQYF. The CDR3 region has the DNA TGTGCCAGCAGTTCCCAGCGGGAGGGCACAGATACGCAGTATTTT.

The chain's CDR3 is CASSSGFAGGQETQYF. The CDR3 nucleotides are TGTGCCAGCAGCTCGGGCTTTGCGGGGGGCCAAGAGACCCAGTACTTC. The chain links TRBV7-3 to TRBJ2-5; 8 nucleotides match TRBD2. The length of the CDR3 is 16 residues. V was pared by 4 bases and J by 1 base, with 8 bases of the junction left unmatched. Germline loops: CDR1 SGHTA, CDR2 FQGTGA. Full variable domain (rest looked up from reference TRBV7-3 and TRBJ2-5): GAGVSQTPSNKVTEKGKYVELRCDPISGHTALYWYRQSLGQGPEFLIYFQGTGAADDSGLPNDRFFAVRPEGSVSTLKIQRTERGDSAVYLCASSSGFAGGQETQYFGPGTRLLVL.

This clone has at least ten counts. The rearrangement joins TRBV6-4 to TRBJ2-2, with a possible D match to TRBD1 (6 bases). Germline V lookup: CDR1 MRHNA, CDR2 SNTAGT. V was cut by 4 bases and J by 6 bases, with 9 bases left in between. The CDR3 runs 13 residues. The CDR3 DNA is TGTGCCAGCAGTGCAGGGGACGCCGGGGAGCTGTTTTTT. Its protein product is CASSAGDAGELFF.

The rearrangement joins TRBV20-1 to TRBJ1-4; 8 bases align to TRBD1. Germline assignment: CDR1 DFQATT and CDR2 SNEGSKA (reference sequence). The CDR3 loop spans 11 amino acids. V was pared by 6 bases and J by 11 bases, with 5 bases of the junction left unmatched. The CDR3 sequence is CSAGTGRKLFF. DNA of the CDR3: TGCAGTGCCGGGACAGGCAGGAAACTGTTTTTT.

The genes are TRBV6-5 and TRBJ1-3; D gene ambiguous. V lost 1 base, J lost 4 bases, and 5 bases lay in between. The CDR3 length is 13 residues. CDR1 is MNHEY and CDR2 is SVGAGI in the germline V gene. This CDR3 reads CASSYYLGNTIYF. The DNA for the CDR3 is TGTGCCAGCAGTTACTACTTGGGAAACACCATATATTTT.

Here the CDR3 reads CASSLSVLLYEQYF. The CDR3 DNA sequence: TGTGCCAGCTCATTATCGGTACTCCTCTACGAGCAGTACTTC. The rearrangement links TRBV18 to TRBJ2-7; no clear D gene. The germline V gene has CDR1 KGHSH and CDR2 LQKENI. The CDR3 consists of 14 residues. V was clipped by 5 bases and J by 3 bases, with 14 bases between them.

This chain links TRBV9 with TRBJ2-4, with 7 bases fitting TRBD2. Unmatched junction bases numbered 0, after V lost 2 bases and J lost 1 base. CDR3 length: 14 residues. Germline lookup yields CDR1 SGDLS and CDR2 YYNGEE. The CDR3 loop reads CASSVTSAKNIQYF. CDR3 in DNA: TGTGCCAGCAGCGTGACTAGCGCCAAAAACATTCAGTACTTC. Using reference TRBV9 and TRBJ2-4 for the parts outside the CDR3, the full variable domain is DSGVTQTPKHLITATGQRVTLRCSPRSGDLSVYWYQQSLDQGLQFLIQYYNGEERAKGNILERFSAQQFPDLHSELNLSSLELGDSALYFCASSVTSAKNIQYFGAGTRLSVL.

This rearrangement joins TRBV28 to TRBJ2-7; D is undetermined. Germline V gene lookup returns CDR1 MDHEN and CDR2 SYDVKM. Between the trimmed V and J ends, which lost 3 bases and 0 bases, there was a span of 9 bases. CDR3 length: 14 residues. This CDR3 is CASSLLESSYEQYF. The CDR3 nucleotides are TGTGCCAGCAGTTTGTTAGAGAGCTCCTACGAGCAGTACTTC.

This sequence joins TRBV5-1 and TRBJ2-7; 14 bases align to TRBD2. V trimming: 3 bases; J trimming: 5 bases; junction bases outside the gene matches: 7. Germline CDR1 and CDR2: SGHRS and YFSETQ. This CDR3 region has 16 residues. The CDR3 here is CASSWGTSGSGDEQYF. CDR3 sequence (DNA): TGCGCCAGCAGCTGGGGGACTAGCGGGAGCGGCGACGAGCAGTACTTC.

The rearrangement uses TRBV5-1 and TRBJ2-3, with 12 bases identical to TRBD2. V was clipped by 3 bases and J by 6 bases; unmatched bases: 8. This CDR3 region has 16 residues. Germline V CDR1 and CDR2: SGHRS, YFSETQ. The CDR3 DNA sequence: TGCGCCAGCAGCTCTGGACTAGCGGGATCTCTGGATACGCAGTATTTT. It translates to CASSSGLAGSLDTQYF.

The rearrangement links TRBV5-1 to TRBJ2-7; weak D call: TRBD2 (5 bases). Germline CDR1 reads SGHRS; CDR2 reads YFSETQ. Trimming shortened V by 0 bases and J by 4 bases, and 11 bases separated the two germline ends. The length of the CDR3 is 14 residues. The CDR3 region is CASSLAGEPYEQYF. Written as DNA, the CDR3 is TGCGCCAGCAGCTTGGCCGGGGAACCTTACGAGCAGTACTTC.

The J gene is TRBJ1-1, the V gene TRBV13; TRBD1 might be the D (5 bases). The CDR3 has 16 residues. V was cut by 2 bases and J by 1 base, with 14 bases left in between. The germline V gene has CDR1 PRHDT and CDR2 FYEKMQ (reference sequence). The CDR3 sequence: CASSLFTGLRNTEAFF. The CDR3 bases are TGTGCCAGCAGCTTATTCACGGGACTCAGGAACACTGAAGCTTTCTTT.

The V gene is TRBV5-1, the J gene TRBJ1-1; the D gene is possibly TRBD1 (6 bases). Germline V lookup: CDR1 SGHRS, CDR2 YFSETQ. V lost 1 base, J lost 5 bases, and 9 bases lay in between. This CDR3 has 13 residues. CDR3 sequence: CASSLTGLTEAFF. The CDR3 DNA reads as TGCGCCAGCAGCTTGACAGGGTTAACTGAAGCTTTCTTT.

This sequence joins TRBV6-5 and TRBJ1-2; no definite D call. The CDR3 contains 12 residues. Trimming cost V 7 bases and J 3 bases, with 9 bases left between them. Germline V gene lookup returns CDR1 MNHEY and CDR2 SVGAGI. The CDR3 sequence: CASTHRDYGYTF. DNA for the CDR3: TGTGCCAGCACCCACAGAGACTATGGCTACACCTTC.

The rearrangement links TRBV18 to TRBJ1-6; 7 bases align to TRBD1. V gave up 5 bases and J gave up 5 bases; unmatched junction bases: 6. The germline CDR1 and CDR2 sequences are KGHSH and LQKENI. This CDR3 region has 15 residues. The CDR3 bases are TGTGCCAGCTCAGGAACAGGGGTGCATAATTCACCCCTCCACTTT. Its translation is CASSGTGVHNSPLHF.

V is TRBV7-3 and J is TRBJ1-2; 7 bases align to TRBD1. This CDR3 region has 15 residues. Germline V gene lookup returns CDR1 SGHTA and CDR2 FQGTGA. V dropped 5 bases and J dropped 2; count of bases not matched to a gene: 8. The CDR3 DNA is TGTGCCAGCAGCGCCTACAGGGGAAGGAACTATGGCTACACCTTC. It encodes CASSAYRGRNYGYTF.

The chain recombines TRBV30 with TRBJ2-3; 7 bases map to TRBD2. There are 15 residues in the CDR3. Germline loops: CDR1 GTSNPN, CDR2 SVGIG (reference sequence). Germline trimming cut 2 bases from V and 2 bases from J; bases unmatched to any gene: 7. Written as DNA, the CDR3 is TGTGCCTGGAGTCACGGGACTACAAACACAGATACGCAGTATTTT. It codes for CAWSHGTTNTDTQYF.

This clone is a singleton in its sample. The chain combines TRBV4-1 with TRBJ1-2; no clear D gene. The CDR3 is 14 amino acids. In germline, CDR1 is MGHRA, CDR2 YSYEKL. V was clipped by 0 bases and J by 4 bases, with 9 bases between them. The CDR3 bases are TGCGCCAGCAGCCAAGATCGAGCTCTCTATGGCTACACCTTC. Its translation: CASSQDRALYGYTF.

The chain links TRBV5-5 to TRBJ1-1; no reliable D call. Germline values: CDR1 SGHKS, CDR2 YYEKEE (reference sequence). Trimming removed 1 base at V and 2 bases at J, with 3 bases between. This CDR3 has 12 residues. In nucleotides, the CDR3 is TGTGCCAGCAGCTTGCTCAACACTGAAGCTTTCTTT. Translating it yields CASSLLNTEAFF. Full variable domain (outside the CDR3, taken from reference TRBV5-5 and TRBJ1-1): DAGVTQSPTHLIKTRGQQVTLRCSPISGHKSVSWYQQVLGQGPQFIFQYYEKEERGRGNFPDRFSARQFPNYSSELNVNALLLGDSALYLCASSLLNTEAFFGQGTRLTVV.

This clone turned up a few times. V and J are TRBV9 and TRBJ1-2; TRBD1 matches at 9 bases. Germline values: CDR1 SGDLS, CDR2 YYNGEE. The ends lost 3 bases at V and 6 bases at J; junction bases unmatched: 6. The CDR3 runs to 14 residues. CDR3 DNA sequence: TGTGCCAGCAGCGCGACGACAGGGGGTCATGGCTACACCTTC. Translated: CASSATTGGHGYTF.

The rearrangement joins TRBV6-5 to TRBJ1-6; perhaps TRBD1 as D (6 bases). The CDR3 runs 13 residues. Germline V lookup: CDR1 MNHEY, CDR2 SVGAGI. Trimming removed 6 bases from V and 6 bases from J, with 9 bases in between. CDR3 sequence reads: CASSDRFNSPLHF. Here the CDR3 DNA reads TGTGCCAGCAGCGACAGGTTTAATTCACCCCTCCACTTT.

V gene TRBV6-5 combines with J gene TRBJ1-5; 7 bases line up with TRBD1. The germline V gene has CDR1 MNHEY and CDR2 SVGAGI. The V segment lost 6 bases and the J segment 4 bases; nucleotides outside the gene matches: 9. The CDR3 runs to 15 residues. The CDR3, as DNA: TGTGCCAGCAGCCCAAACAGGGGACAAAATCAGCCCCAGCATTTT. This codes for CASSPNRGQNQPQHF.

The CDR3, as DNA: TGTGCCAGCAGCGTATATAGCGGGAGGGCCCTCGGGGAGACCCAGTACTTC. It encodes CASSVYSGRALGETQYF. The chain joins TRBV7-9 to TRBJ2-5; 11 bases fit TRBD2. V lost 5 bases, J lost 5 bases, and 13 bases stayed unmatched. The CDR3 totals 17 residues. Looked up from germline, CDR1 is SEHNR and CDR2 is FQNEAQ (reference sequence).